One and the same sample provided the 3 T cell receptor beta chains below, sequenced in a study of blood T cell repertoires in COVID-19. The protocol was immunoSEQ multiplex PCR, while the TCRdb copy is restricted to in-frame clones and leaves out a portion. The repertoire holds hundreds of thousands of clones, with 88% as singletons. The specimen was PBMCs or T cells enriched from blood (not recorded which). These receptors were collected from a woman between 45 and 65 years old with acute COVID-19.

This clone showed up just once. CDR3: CASNIPGHLQETQYF. Here the CDR3 DNA reads TGTGCCAGCAACATCCCGGGACACCTCCAAGAGACCCAGTACTTC. V gene TRBV28 combines with J gene TRBJ2-5; D possibly corresponds to TRBD1 (6 bases). This CDR3 comprises 15 residues. Germline V lookup: CDR1 MDHEN, CDR2 SYDVKM. Trimming shortened V by 7 bases and J by 1 base, and 16 bases separated the two germline ends.

The chain is built from TRBV9 and TRBJ2-7; D not certain. The CDR3 contains 14 residues. Trimming cost V 1 base and J 1 base, with 9 bases left between them. Germline lookup yields CDR1 SGDLS and CDR2 YYNGEE. The chain's CDR3 is CASSVTGTSYEQYF. DNA for the CDR3: TGTGCCAGCAGCGTAACCGGTACGTCCTACGAGCAGTACTTC.

V gene TRBV18 combines with J gene TRBJ2-3, with 9 positions matching TRBD1. CDR1 KGHSH and CDR2 LQKENI come from the germline V gene. This CDR3 spans 15 amino acids. V shed 5 bases, J shed 2 bases, and the junction held 5 bases outside the gene matches. The CDR3 nucleotides are TGTGCCAGCTCAAAGGGACAGGGCTCCACAGATACGCAGTATTTT. Protein sequence: CASSKGQGSTDTQYF.